This T cell receptor beta chain was profiled in a study of control samples from healthy donors and cancer patients. Here immunoSEQ multiplex PCR was the method, and the copy in TCRdb shows in-frame clones only, minus some. The repertoire holds 150,000 or so clones, 85% to 90% seen once, with 4.9% in the top ten. V gave up 1 base and J gave up 11 bases, with 12 bases separating them. The CDR3 is 14 amino acids. Germline assignment: CDR1 SEHNR and CDR2 FQNEAQ (reference sequence). J is TRBJ1-6 and V is TRBV7-9; a possible D gene is TRBD1 (5 bases). This TCR derives from a woman aged 25 to 39 in good health. The sequenced sample was blood. CDR3 DNA: TGTGCCAGCAGCTTAGTAGGGGCCGTGGCACCCCTCCACTTT. Translation: CASSLVGAVAPLHF.